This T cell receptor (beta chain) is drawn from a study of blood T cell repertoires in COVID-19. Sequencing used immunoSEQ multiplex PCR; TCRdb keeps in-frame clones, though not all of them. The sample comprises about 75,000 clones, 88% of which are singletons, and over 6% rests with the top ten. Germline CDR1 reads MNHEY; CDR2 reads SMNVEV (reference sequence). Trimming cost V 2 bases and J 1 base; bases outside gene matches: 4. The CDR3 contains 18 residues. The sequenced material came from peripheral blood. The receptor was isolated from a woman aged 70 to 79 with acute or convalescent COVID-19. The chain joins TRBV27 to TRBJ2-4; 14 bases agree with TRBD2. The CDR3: CASSLGTSGSVAKNIQYF. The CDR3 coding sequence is TGTGCCAGCAGTTTAGGGACTAGCGGGAGTGTTGCCAAAAACATTCAGTACTTC.